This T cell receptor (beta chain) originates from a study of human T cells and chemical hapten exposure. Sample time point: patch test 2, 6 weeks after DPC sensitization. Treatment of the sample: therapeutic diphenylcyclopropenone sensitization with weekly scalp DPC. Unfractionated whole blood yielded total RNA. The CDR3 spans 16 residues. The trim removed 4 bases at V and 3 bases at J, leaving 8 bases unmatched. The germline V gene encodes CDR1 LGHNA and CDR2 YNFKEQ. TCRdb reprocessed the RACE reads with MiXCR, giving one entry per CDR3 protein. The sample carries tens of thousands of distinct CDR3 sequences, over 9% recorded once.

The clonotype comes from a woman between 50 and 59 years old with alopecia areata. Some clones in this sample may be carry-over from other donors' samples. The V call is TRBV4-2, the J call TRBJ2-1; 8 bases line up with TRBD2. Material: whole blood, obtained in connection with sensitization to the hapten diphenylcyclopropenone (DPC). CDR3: CASSPQTSGVYNEQFF. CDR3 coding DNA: TGTGCCAGCAGCCCCCAAACTAGCGGAGTCTACAATGAGCAGTTCTTC.